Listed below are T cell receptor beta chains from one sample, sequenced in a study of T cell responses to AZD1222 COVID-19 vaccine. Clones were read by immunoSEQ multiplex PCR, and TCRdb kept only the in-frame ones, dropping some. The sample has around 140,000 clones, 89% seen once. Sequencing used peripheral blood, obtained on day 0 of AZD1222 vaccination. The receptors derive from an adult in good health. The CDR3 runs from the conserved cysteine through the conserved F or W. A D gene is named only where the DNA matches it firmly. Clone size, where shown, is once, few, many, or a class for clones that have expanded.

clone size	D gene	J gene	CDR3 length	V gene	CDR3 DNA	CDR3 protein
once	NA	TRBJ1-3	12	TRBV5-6	TGTGCCAGCAGCTGGTCTGGAAACACCATATATTTT	CASSWSGNTIYF
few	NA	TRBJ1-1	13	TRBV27	TGTGCCAGCAGTTTAGGAATTAGCACTGAAGCTTTCTTT	CASSLGISTEAFF
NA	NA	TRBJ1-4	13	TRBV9	TGTGCCAGCAGCGGGAACCCTTTGGGCCGACTGTTTTTT	CASSGNPLGRLFF
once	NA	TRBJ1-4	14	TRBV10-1	TGCGCCAGCAGTGAGTCGGCGACCAGAGAAAAACTGTTTTTT	CASSESATREKLFF
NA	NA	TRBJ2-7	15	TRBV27	TGTGCCAGCAGTCAAATTTTCACAGTTACCTACGAGCAGTACTTC	CASSQIFTVTYEQYF
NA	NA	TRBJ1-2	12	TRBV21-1	TGTGCCAGGACAGGGTCGGCCTATGGCTACACCTTC	CARTGSAYGYTF
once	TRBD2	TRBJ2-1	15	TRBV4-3	TGCGCCAGCAGCCAAGATCCGGGAGGGCCCAATGAGCAGTTCTTC	CASSQDPGGPNEQFF
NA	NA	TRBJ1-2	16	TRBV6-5	TGTGCCAGCAGTTACGCTTCGCCAGGGACTAACTATGGCTACACCTTC	CASSYASPGTNYGYTF
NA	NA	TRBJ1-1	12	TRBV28	TGTGCCAGCAGTTTTCGGGCGAGGACCGCTTTCTTT	CASSFRARTAFF
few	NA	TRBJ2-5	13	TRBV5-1	TGCGCCAGCAGCTCACAGGGAGGTGAGACCCAGTACTTC	CASSSQGGETQYF
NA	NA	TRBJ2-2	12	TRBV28	TGTGCCACGGACAGAAGCACCGGGGAGCTGTTTTTT	CATDRSTGELFF
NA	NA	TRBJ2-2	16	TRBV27	TGTGCCAGCAGTTTATCGACAGCATCGAACACCGGGGAGCTGTTTTTT	CASSLSTASNTGELFF
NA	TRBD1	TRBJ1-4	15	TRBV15	TGTGCCACCAGCACTCCCGGGACAGGGAATGAAAAACTGTTTTTT	CATSTPGTGNEKLFF
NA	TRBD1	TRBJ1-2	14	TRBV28	TGTGCCAGCAGTTCCTCACCCAGGGGGTATGGCTACACCTTC	CASSSSPRGYGYTF
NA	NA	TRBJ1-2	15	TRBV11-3	TGTGCCAGCAGCCCCGCCGGCTCTCCATTCTATGGCTACACCTTC	CASSPAGSPFYGYTF
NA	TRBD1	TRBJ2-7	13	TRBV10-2	TGCGCCACCCGAGGGACAGGTAACTACGAGCAGTACTTC	CATRGTGNYEQYF
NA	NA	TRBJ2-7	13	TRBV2	TGTGCCAGCAGTGTGAGGCGCTTCTACGAGCAGTACTTC	CASSVRRFYEQYF
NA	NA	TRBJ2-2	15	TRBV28	TGTGCCAGCAGCTCAGGACAGCCGAACACCGGGGAGCTGTTTTTT	CASSSGQPNTGELFF
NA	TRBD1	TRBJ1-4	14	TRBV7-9	TGTGCCAGCAGCTTTGGACAGGGTACTGAAAAACTGTTTTTT	CASSFGQGTEKLFF
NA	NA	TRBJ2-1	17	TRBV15	TGTGCCACCAGCAGATTGGGGGGTGGAGGAGCCTACAATGAGCAGTTCTTC	CATSRLGGGGAYNEQFF
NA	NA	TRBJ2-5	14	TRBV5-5	TGTGCCAGCAGCTTGCGTACGTACCAAGAGACCCAGTACTTC	CASSLRTYQETQYF
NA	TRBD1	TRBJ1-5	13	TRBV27	TGTGCCAGCAGTTTACACAGGGGTCAGCCCCAGCATTTT	CASSLHRGQPQHF
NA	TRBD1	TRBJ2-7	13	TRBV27	TGTGCCAGCTCAAATGGACAGGCCGGGGAGCAGTACTTC	CASSNGQAGEQYF
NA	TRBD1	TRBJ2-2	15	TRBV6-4	TGTGCCAGCAGTGCGACAGGGGGCAGTTCCGGGGAGCTGTTTTTT	CASSATGGSSGELFF
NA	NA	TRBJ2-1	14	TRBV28	TGTGCCAGCAGTTTATGGACAAAGGGCGATGAGCAGTTCTTC	CASSLWTKGDEQFF
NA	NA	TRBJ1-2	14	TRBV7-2	TGTGCCAGCAGCTTAGACGGTTCAGGATATGGCTACACCTTC	CASSLDGSGYGYTF
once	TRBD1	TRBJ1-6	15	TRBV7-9	TGTGCCAGCAGCCCAACGGGACAGATGAATTCACCCCTCCACTTT	CASSPTGQMNSPLHF
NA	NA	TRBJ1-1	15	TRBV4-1	TGCGCCAGCAGCCAACCGGGACACCCGAACACTGAAGCTTTCTTT	CASSQPGHPNTEAFF
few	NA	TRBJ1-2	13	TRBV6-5	TGTGCCAGCAGTTACAGGGAGACCTATGGCTACACCTTC	CASSYRETYGYTF
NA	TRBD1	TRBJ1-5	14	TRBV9	TGTGCCAGCAGCCCGGGGACAGGGGGGCAGCCCCAGCATTTT	CASSPGTGGQPQHF
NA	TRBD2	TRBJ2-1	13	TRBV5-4	TGTGCCAGCAGCTCCGGACTAGCGGGAGAGCAGTTCTTC	CASSSGLAGEQFF
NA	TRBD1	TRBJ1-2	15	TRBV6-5	TGTGCCAGCAGTCGGATAGAGGGGGCGGTAAGAGGCTACACCTTC	CASSRIEGAVRGYTF
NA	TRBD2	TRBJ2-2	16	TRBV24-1	TGTGCCACCAGTGAATCCGGGACTAGCGGCACCGGGGAGCTGTTTTTT	CATSESGTSGTGELFF
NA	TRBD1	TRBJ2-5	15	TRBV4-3	TGCGCCAGCAGCCAAGATCGTAGGGGGCCAGAGACCCAGTACTTC	CASSQDRRGPETQYF
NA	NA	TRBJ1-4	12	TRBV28	TGTGCCAGCAGCCCTATATTTGAAAAACTGTTTTTT	CASSPIFEKLFF
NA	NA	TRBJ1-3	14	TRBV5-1	TGCGCCAGCAGCCGGGACTACTCTGGAAACACCATATATTTT	CASSRDYSGNTIYF
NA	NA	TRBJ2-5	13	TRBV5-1	TGCGCCAGCAGCAAGGTGGTCGGGGAGACCCAGTACTTC	CASSKVVGETQYF
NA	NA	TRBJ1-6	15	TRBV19	TGTGCCAGTAGTACCGGCGGGGGAGGCAATTCACCCCTCCACTTT	CASSTGGGGNSPLHF
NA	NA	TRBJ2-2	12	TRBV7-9	TGTGCCAGCAGCTTACATGCCGGGGAGCTGTTTTTT	CASSLHAGELFF
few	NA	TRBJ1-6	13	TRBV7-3	TGTGCCAGCAGCTTATCTTACGGTTCACCCCTCCACTTT	CASSLSYGSPLHF
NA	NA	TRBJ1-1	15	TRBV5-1	TGCGCCAGCAGCTTAGGGGGGGCGCGGGACACTGAAGCTTTCTTT	CASSLGGARDTEAFF
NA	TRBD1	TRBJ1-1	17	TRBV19	TGTGCCAGTAGGATAGGACCCGGACAGGGGTCGAACACTGAAGCTTTCTTT	CASRIGPGQGSNTEAFF
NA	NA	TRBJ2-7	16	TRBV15	TGTGCCACCAGCAGAGGAGTGGTAGGTTTCGCCTACGAGCAGTACTTC	CATSRGVVGFAYEQYF
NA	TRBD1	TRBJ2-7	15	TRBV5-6	TGTGCCAGCAGCCCCGGGACAGGGTGGAGGAACGAGCAGTACTTC	CASSPGTGWRNEQYF
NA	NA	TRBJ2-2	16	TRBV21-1	TGTGCCAGCAGGAGGCGACTAGCGGGATTTACCGGGGAGCTGTTTTTT	CASRRRLAGFTGELFF
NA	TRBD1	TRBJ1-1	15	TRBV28	TGTGCCAGCAGCCGCCGACAGGGCCGGCGTGGTGAAGCTTTCTTT	CASSRRQGRRGEAFF
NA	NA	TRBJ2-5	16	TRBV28	TGTGCCAGCAGCCCCGGGGCAGCTACGATGCAAGAGACCCAGTACTTC	CASSPGAATMQETQYF
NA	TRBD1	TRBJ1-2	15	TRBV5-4	TGTGCCAGCAGCCAAGATTTGGGACAGAACTATGGCTACACCTTC	CASSQDLGQNYGYTF
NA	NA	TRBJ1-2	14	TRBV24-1	TGTGCCACCAGTGAGGGGGCAATGGGTTGGGGCTACACCTTC	CATSEGAMGWGYTF
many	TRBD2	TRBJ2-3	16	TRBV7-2	TGTGCCAGCAGCTCGGGACTAGCGGGGCCGAGGGATACGCAGTATTTT	CASSSGLAGPRDTQYF
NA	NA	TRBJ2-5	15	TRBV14	TGTGCCAGCAGCCAAGATTCCAGGGCTCAAGAGACCCAGTACTTC	CASSQDSRAQETQYF
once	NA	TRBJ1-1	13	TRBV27	TGTGCCAGCAGAGACAGAGCGAACACTGAAGCTTTCTTT	CASRDRANTEAFF
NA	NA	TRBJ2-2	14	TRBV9	TGTGCCAGCAGCGTAGGGAATCGGGCCGGGGAGCTGTTTTTT	CASSVGNRAGELFF
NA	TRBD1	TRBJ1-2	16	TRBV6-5	TGTGCCAGCAGGTACCGTGGACAGGGACCGGTCCGTGGCTACACCTTC	CASRYRGQGPVRGYTF
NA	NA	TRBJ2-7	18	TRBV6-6	TGTGCCAGCAGTCCCCTAAGTAGCGGGACAGGGTGGGCCTACGAGCAGTACTTC	CASSPLSSGTGWAYEQYF